Listed below are T cell receptor beta chains from one sample, sequenced in a study of early T cells in non-severe SARS-CoV-2 infection. Using its own MiXCR run on the 5' RACE reads, TCRdb lists one record per CDR3 protein. The sample consists of 80,000 or so distinct CDR3 sequences, 15% to 17% of them appearing once. Input material: whole blood. The origin of the receptors is an adult who was a healthcare worker with PCR-confirmed SARS-CoV-2 infection or an uninfected control (not recorded which). Each CDR3 is given with its conserved first and last residue. The D gene is left open where the match is weak. A row's size may be missing; if present it is once, few, many or a size class.

>TRBJ1-5|TRBV19|-|few
CASSIEGDQPQHF
TGTGCCAGTAGTATAGAAGGGGATCAGCCCCAGCATTTT
>TRBJ1-5|TRBV28|-|few
CASSWRTRHQPQHF
TGTGCCAGCAGTTGGAGGACACGCCATCAGCCCCAGCATTTT
>TRBJ1-6|TRBV30|-|-
CAWSVQGNSPLHF
TGTGCCTGGAGTGTACAAGGGAATTCACCCCTCCACTTT
>TRBJ1-2|TRBV20-1|-|-
CSARELGRGAF
TGCAGTGCTAGAGAATTGGGGCGCGGGGCCTTC
>TRBJ2-7|TRBV7-6|-|-
CASSLVPGGFEQYF
TGTGCCAGCAGCTTAGTCCCAGGTGGCTTTGAGCAGTACTTC
>TRBJ2-7|TRBV15|-|-
CATSRAQLQNEQYF
TGTGCCACCAGCAGAGCCCAATTACAGAACGAGCAGTACTTC
>TRBJ2-2|TRBV7-8|-|few
CASSPPGLGTGELFF
TGTGCCAGCAGCCCCCCGGGGCTCGGGACCGGGGAGCTGTTTTTT
>TRBJ2-1|TRBV24-1|-|-
CATSDISGTTYNEQFF
TGTGCCACCAGTGACATTTCCGGGACCACCTACAATGAGCAGTTCTTC
>TRBJ2-5|TRBV5-1|-|-
CASSLNVGGARGQETQYF
TGCGCCAGCAGCTTGAACGTCGGGGGCGCCCGGGGGCAAGAGACCCAGTACTTC
>TRBJ2-2|TRBV24-1|-|few
CATSDWKPGELFF
TGTGCCACCAGTGATTGGAAGCCAGGGGAGCTGTTTTTT
>TRBJ2-5|TRBV4-2|-|many
CASSHDQETQYF
TGTGCCAGCAGCCACGACCAAGAGACCCAGTACTTC
>TRBJ2-7|TRBV5-1|TRBD1|-
CASRNRDRAYEQYF
TGCGCCAGCAGGAACCGGGACAGGGCCTACGAGCAGTACTTC
>TRBJ2-1|TRBV28|-|-
CASSFRYNEQFF
TGTGCCAGCAGTTTCAGGTACAATGAGCAGTTCTTC
>TRBJ2-2|TRBV7-3|TRBD2|many
CASSWGGASTGELFF
TGTGCCAGCAGCTGGGGAGGGGCGAGCACCGGGGAGCTGTTTTTT
>TRBJ2-7|TRBV20-1|-|-
CSASRHPSSYEQYF
TGCAGTGCTAGTCGACATCCGAGCTCCTACGAGCAGTACTTC